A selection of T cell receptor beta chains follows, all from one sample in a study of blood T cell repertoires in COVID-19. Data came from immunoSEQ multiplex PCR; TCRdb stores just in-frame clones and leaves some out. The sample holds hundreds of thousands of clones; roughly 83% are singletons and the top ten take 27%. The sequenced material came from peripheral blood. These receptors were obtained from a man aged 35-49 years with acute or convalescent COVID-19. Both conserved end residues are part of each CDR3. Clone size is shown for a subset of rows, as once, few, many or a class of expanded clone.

CDR3aa: CASSPPLAGGHEQYF
v_gene: TRBV3-1/TRBV3-2
abundance: .
j_gene: TRBJ2-7

CDR3aa: CASIPGGLGNEQFF
v_gene: TRBV27
abundance: .
j_gene: TRBJ2-1

CDR3aa: CASSNLRLAGYNEQFF
v_gene: TRBV11-1
abundance: .
j_gene: TRBJ2-1

CDR3aa: CASSRGLAEVNEQFF
v_gene: TRBV7-3
abundance: .
j_gene: TRBJ2-1

CDR3aa: CASSFLTDGNTIYF
v_gene: TRBV7-9
abundance: .
j_gene: TRBJ1-3

CDR3aa: CATSVLAGGREQYF
v_gene: TRBV27
abundance: .
j_gene: TRBJ2-7

CDR3aa: CASSATGTYGYTF
v_gene: TRBV2
abundance: .
j_gene: TRBJ1-2

CDR3aa: CASSLVVGLGEQYF
v_gene: TRBV11-2
abundance: .
j_gene: TRBJ2-7

CDR3aa: CATRGGKHTDTQYF
v_gene: TRBV7-2
abundance: .
j_gene: TRBJ2-3

CDR3aa: CATKYRANTEAFF
v_gene: TRBV12-3/TRBV12-4
abundance: .
j_gene: TRBJ1-1

CDR3aa: CATTWADSYTGELFF
v_gene: TRBV19
abundance: .
j_gene: TRBJ2-2

CDR3aa: CASSPRSSSRGEKLFF
v_gene: TRBV18
abundance: .
j_gene: TRBJ1-4

CDR3aa: CASSLAVPGQGNSPLHF
v_gene: TRBV7-2
abundance: .
j_gene: TRBJ1-6

CDR3aa: CSVTGTGARQPQHF
v_gene: TRBV29-1
abundance: few
j_gene: TRBJ1-5

CDR3aa: CASSPESLIGYTF
v_gene: TRBV18
abundance: .
j_gene: TRBJ1-2

CDR3aa: CASSYTVQANTEAFF
v_gene: TRBV6-5
abundance: .
j_gene: TRBJ1-1

CDR3aa: CASSFLLGQQETQYF
v_gene: TRBV7-9
abundance: .
j_gene: TRBJ2-5

CDR3aa: CASSREDRGSCYGEQYF
v_gene: TRBV21-1
abundance: .
j_gene: TRBJ2-7

CDR3aa: CASSYRQGAINYGYTF
v_gene: TRBV6-5
abundance: .
j_gene: TRBJ1-2

CDR3aa: CASSQHPRGGTTGTGELFF
v_gene: TRBV4-2
abundance: .
j_gene: TRBJ2-2

CDR3aa: CASSESPPSGGRTDTQYF
v_gene: TRBV2
abundance: once
j_gene: TRBJ2-3

CDR3aa: CASSIAPGEPETQYF
v_gene: TRBV19
abundance: .
j_gene: TRBJ2-5

CDR3aa: CSVEDRRAGGMLTF
v_gene: TRBV29-1
abundance: once
j_gene: TRBJ1-2

CDR3aa: CASRRGDEKLFF
v_gene: TRBV7-2
abundance: few
j_gene: TRBJ1-4

CDR3aa: CASSQGLAGRSYNEQFF
v_gene: TRBV7-2
abundance: .
j_gene: TRBJ2-1

CDR3aa: CASSPGLAGGLYNEQFF
v_gene: TRBV7-2
abundance: .
j_gene: TRBJ2-1

CDR3aa: CASSWGGTYEQYF
v_gene: TRBV11-2
abundance: once
j_gene: TRBJ2-7

CDR3aa: CASSQEGLAGDVDTQYF
v_gene: TRBV4-1
abundance: .
j_gene: TRBJ2-3

CDR3aa: CASSRRTSGGGETQYF
v_gene: TRBV27
abundance: .
j_gene: TRBJ2-5

CDR3aa: CASSARLVANEQFF
v_gene: TRBV7-6
abundance: few
j_gene: TRBJ2-1

CDR3aa: CASSPGGAGVSRETQYF
v_gene: TRBV5-4
abundance: few
j_gene: TRBJ2-5

CDR3aa: CASSLGSPNYSYEQYF
v_gene: TRBV11-2
abundance: .
j_gene: TRBJ2-7

CDR3aa: CASSQDLGEGQFF
v_gene: TRBV14
abundance: .
j_gene: TRBJ2-1

CDR3aa: CASSPGQGAEGGYTF
v_gene: TRBV4-1
abundance: .
j_gene: TRBJ1-2

CDR3aa: CASSARTDDYGLAYTF
v_gene: TRBV2
abundance: once
j_gene: TRBJ1-2

CDR3aa: CASMGGLANEKLFF
v_gene: TRBV25-1
abundance: .
j_gene: TRBJ1-4

CDR3aa: CASSHVQNEQFF
v_gene: TRBV3-1/TRBV3-2
abundance: .
j_gene: TRBJ2-1

CDR3aa: CASSLGLADTQYF
v_gene: TRBV11-2
abundance: .
j_gene: TRBJ2-3

CDR3aa: CASSLAETSGNNEQFF
v_gene: TRBV5-1
abundance: .
j_gene: TRBJ2-1

CDR3aa: CASSPHTSGVNEQFF
v_gene: TRBV5-1
abundance: .
j_gene: TRBJ2-1

CDR3aa: CSFLGQGGHEQYF
v_gene: TRBV29-1
abundance: .
j_gene: TRBJ2-7

CDR3aa: CASSVGGGSYNSPLHF
v_gene: TRBV9
abundance: .
j_gene: TRBJ1-6

CDR3aa: CASSLEARGTEAFF
v_gene: TRBV5-1
abundance: .
j_gene: TRBJ1-1

CDR3aa: CASSPQGAINYGYTF
v_gene: TRBV18
abundance: .
j_gene: TRBJ1-2

CDR3aa: CAIRTGLGGNEQFF
v_gene: TRBV10-3
abundance: .
j_gene: TRBJ2-1

CDR3aa: CASSITGNNSPLHF
v_gene: TRBV19
abundance: .
j_gene: TRBJ1-6

CDR3aa: CASSAVLNTGELFF
v_gene: TRBV7-3
abundance: .
j_gene: TRBJ2-2

CDR3aa: CSVSGTPKKYEQYF
v_gene: TRBV29-1
abundance: .
j_gene: TRBJ2-7

CDR3aa: CASSPRGRRTGWHGYTF
v_gene: TRBV7-9
abundance: .
j_gene: TRBJ1-2

CDR3aa: CASSKDRSYGYTF
v_gene: TRBV12-3/TRBV12-4
abundance: .
j_gene: TRBJ1-2

CDR3aa: CASSPDRPTKDTIYF
v_gene: TRBV19
abundance: .
j_gene: TRBJ1-3

CDR3aa: CASSLQASSYNEQFF
v_gene: TRBV5-5
abundance: .
j_gene: TRBJ2-1

CDR3aa: CASSQDKLAGGGDTQYF
v_gene: TRBV4-3
abundance: .
j_gene: TRBJ2-3

CDR3aa: CAISAGRDTNQPQHF
v_gene: TRBV10-3
abundance: .
j_gene: TRBJ1-5

CDR3aa: CASSSGFGYGYTF
v_gene: TRBV7-3
abundance: few
j_gene: TRBJ1-2

CDR3aa: CASSRDRGYEQYF
v_gene: TRBV3-1/TRBV3-2
abundance: .
j_gene: TRBJ2-7

CDR3aa: CASSDGTSGTDTQYF
v_gene: TRBV2
abundance: .
j_gene: TRBJ2-3

CDR3aa: CASSLFNEQFF
v_gene: TRBV5-1
abundance: .
j_gene: TRBJ2-1

CDR3aa: CAWSSRDRGYRGYGYTF
v_gene: TRBV30
abundance: .
j_gene: TRBJ1-2

CDR3aa: CSVEQGSSGEQYF
v_gene: TRBV29-1
abundance: .
j_gene: TRBJ2-7